This entry lists 24 T cell receptor beta chains sequenced from one sample in a study of control samples from healthy donors and cancer patients (dated by TCRdb to the early 2020s). Library preparation used the immunoSEQ multiplex PCR assay. In TCRdb, the immuneACCESS table is reduced to in-frame sequences with V and J assigned. These tables do not hold every clone; where another copy was compared, an unresolved V gene accounts for under half, and the others remain unexplained. The sample table records 130,000 or so clones; around 87% of these occur just once. Clones ranked in the top ten supply approximately 9% of the sample. The sample consisted of blood. The receptor set was obtained from a man in his forties in good health.

The chain carries TRBV7-8 and TRBJ2-1; D call uncertain. The germline gives CDR1 SGHVS, CDR2 FQNEAQ. V lost 4 bases and J 4 bases, leaving 14 bases between the germline ends. This CDR3 comprises 15 residues. The CDR3: CASSYRPLGYNEQFF. CDR3 bases: TGTGCCAGCAGCTACCGGCCGCTAGGATACAATGAGCAGTTCTTC.

J is TRBJ2-5 and V is TRBV19; D unclear. CDR3 length equals 13 residues. Germline loops: CDR1 LNHDA, CDR2 SQIVND (reference sequence). The ends were cut back, 4 bases at V and 1 base at J, with 7 bases in the middle. CDR3: CASSNPGQETQYF. The CDR3 DNA is TGTGCCAGTAGTAATCCCGGCCAAGAGACCCAGTACTTC.

The chain links TRBV18 to TRBJ2-5; D call uncertain. With 5 bases removed from V and 1 base from J, the gap between germline ends came to 17 bases. This CDR3 is 16 amino acids long. Germline V gene data show CDR1 as KGHSH and CDR2 as LQKENI. The CDR3 is CASSTGFGGAQETQYF. The CDR3, as DNA: TGTGCCAGCTCAACCGGGTTCGGTGGCGCCCAAGAGACCCAGTACTTC.

The chain combines TRBV24-1 with TRBJ2-1, with TRBD2 matching over 9 bases. The CDR3 covers 16 residues. The germline V gene encodes CDR1 KGHDR and CDR2 SFDVKD. V lost 3 bases and J lost 1; bases outside the gene matches: 3. The CDR3 region is CATSDGAGGSYNEQFF. The CDR3, as DNA: TGTGCCACCAGTGATGGGGCGGGGGGGTCCTACAATGAGCAGTTCTTC.

The gene calls are TRBV7-2 and TRBJ1-2; D is ambiguous. Germline values: CDR1 SGHTA, CDR2 FQGNSA. The CDR3 spans 15 residues. V was trimmed by 4 bases and J by 5 bases, leaving 17 bases between them. The CDR3 DNA follows: TGTGCCAGCAGCTCACGGGGTTGGCCCACTTATGGCTACACCTTC. Protein: CASSSRGWPTYGYTF.

This clone was seen once. The chain uses TRBV27 and TRBJ2-3, with D possibly being TRBD1 (5 bases). Germline CDR1 and CDR2: MNHEY and SMNVEV (reference sequence). Trimming pared 7 bases from V and 1 base from J, leaving 18 bases between. CDR3 size: 16 residues. CDR3 coding DNA: TGTGCCAGCAAAACCCTAGGGGCCGGACGCACAGATACGCAGTATTTT. Translating gives CASKTLGAGRTDTQYF.

J is TRBJ2-3 and V is TRBV29-1, with D tentatively TRBD1 (5 bases). The CDR3 spans 13 residues. Germline lookup yields CDR1 SQVTM and CDR2 ANQGSEA. The V gene lost 3 bases and the J gene lost 4 bases, with 11 bases spanning the gap. The CDR3: CSVDTRGADTQYF. The CDR3 DNA reads TGCAGCGTTGATACAAGGGGCGCAGATACGCAGTATTTT.

This chain links TRBV15 with TRBJ2-7; 7 bases are shared with TRBD1. The trim removed 1 base at V and 4 bases at J, leaving 10 bases unmatched. This CDR3 spans 16 amino acids. CDR1 and CDR2 (germline): LNHNV, YYDKDF (reference sequence). CDR3 coding DNA: TGTGCCACCAGCAGAGGGAACCGGGACAGACAATACGAGCAGTACTTC. Translation gives CATSRGNRDRQYEQYF. Full variable domain (outside the CDR3, taken from reference TRBV15 and TRBJ2-7): DAMVIQNPRYQVTQFGKPVTLSCSQTLNHNVMYWYQQKSSQAPKLLFHYYDKDFNNEADTPDNFQSRRPNTSFCFLDIRSPGLGDTAMYLCATSRGNRDRQYEQYFGPGTRLTVT.

The chain recombines TRBV13 with TRBJ2-1; 11 nucleotides match TRBD2. Germline values: CDR1 PRHDT, CDR2 FYEKMQ (reference sequence). The V segment lost 5 bases and the J segment 3 bases; nucleotides outside the gene matches: 6. The CDR3 extends over 16 amino acids. The DNA of the CDR3 is TGTGCCAGCAGCCCCGGGACTAGCGGCATCTACAATGAGCAGTTCTTC. Amino acid sequence: CASSPGTSGIYNEQFF.

This chain links TRBV11-3 with TRBJ2-1; tentative D call: TRBD2 (6 bases). Deletions cut 3 bases from V and 12 bases from J, with 15 bases between. Germline V gene lookup returns CDR1 SGHNT and CDR2 YENEEA. The CDR3 has 13 residues. The CDR3 bases are TGTGCCAGCAGCTTCGGTCCTTCCGGGGGGCAGTTCTTC. Amino acid sequence: CASSFGPSGGQFF.

The chain has TRBV7-3 and TRBJ2-5, with 7 bases lining up with TRBD2. This CDR3 spans 14 amino acids. J lost 7 bases, V lost 5 bases, and 10 bases had no gene match. From germline, CDR1 is SGHTA and CDR2 FQGTGA. The CDR3 coding sequence is TGTGCCAGCAGCCCAGGACTAGAATGGGCGACCCAGTACTTC. As protein: CASSPGLEWATQYF.

The chain combines TRBV9 with TRBJ2-6, with D perhaps matching TRBD1 (6 bases). Germline CDR1 and CDR2: SGDLS and YYNGEE. The CDR3 is 15 residues long. The ends were cut back, 4 bases at V and 2 bases at J, with 10 bases in the middle. CDR3 coding DNA: TGTGCCAGCAGCCCAACAGGGCCTGGGGCCAACGTCCTGACTTTC. It encodes CASSPTGPGANVLTF.

The chain is built from TRBV12-3 or TRBV12-4 and TRBJ1-1; D is unresolved. V shed 8 bases and J shed 3 bases, with 4 bases lying between them. The length of the CDR3 is 10 residues. The CDR3 DNA is TGTGCCAGCGGGTACACTGAAGCTTTCTTT. It translates to CASGYTEAFF.

The chain uses TRBV2 and TRBJ2-3, with D uncertain. V shed 4 bases and J shed 2 bases, with 13 bases lying between them. The CDR3 contains 15 residues. CDR1 and CDR2 from the germline V gene are SNHLY and FYNNEI. CDR3 in DNA: TGTGCCAGCAGTGTCATCCTCAGGTCCACAGATACGCAGTATTTT. It encodes CASSVILRSTDTQYF.

The chain uses TRBV6-2 or TRBV6-3 and TRBJ1-2, with unresolved D. The germline gives CDR1 MNHEY, CDR2 SVGEGT. The CDR3 length is 14 residues. V lost 2 bases and J lost 8, with 15 bases in between. The CDR3 DNA reads as TGTGCCAGCAGTTACCGGAATACTAATCGGGGCTACACCTTC. Translating it yields CASSYRNTNRGYTF.

The V gene is TRBV10-1, the J gene TRBJ2-7, with D unresolved. Germline lookup yields CDR1 WNHNN and CDR2 SYGVQD (reference sequence). Trimming took off 9 bases at V and 5 bases at J, with 8 bases between the two ends. The CDR3 has 10 residues. The CDR3 nucleotides are TGCGCCAGAGTGGGTCACGAGCAGTACTTC. Amino acid sequence: CARVGHEQYF.

The V gene is TRBV5-1, the J gene TRBJ1-6; 7 bases are shared with TRBD1. Per the germline V gene, CDR1 is SGHRS and CDR2 is YFSETQ. The CDR3 consists of 15 residues. The V segment lost 3 bases and the J segment 5 bases; nucleotides outside the gene matches: 5. CDR3 nucleotide sequence: TGCGCCAGCAGCTACTGGACAGGAGATAATTCACCCCTCCACTTT. Its protein is CASSYWTGDNSPLHF.

V is TRBV24-1 and J is TRBJ2-7; D may be TRBD2 (6 bases). Trimming left V 9 bases short and J 1 base short, with 12 bases between. The CDR3 length is 13 residues. Per germline, CDR1 KGHDR and CDR2 SFDVKD. This CDR3 is CATGDGGSYEQYF. In DNA, the CDR3 is TGTGCCACCGGGGATGGGGGGTCCTACGAGCAGTACTTC.

CDR3 nucleotides: TGTGCCAGCAGTTACTCGATGGTATCTGGAAACACCATATATTTT. It is translated as CASSYSMVSGNTIYF. This rearrangement joins TRBV6-5 to TRBJ1-3; D is unresolved. There are 15 residues in the CDR3. V gave up 0 bases and J gave up 1 base, with 7 bases separating them. Germline lookup yields CDR1 MNHEY and CDR2 SVGAGI.

The chain combines TRBV19 with TRBJ2-7, with 9 bases aligning to TRBD2. The germline gives CDR1 LNHDA, CDR2 SQIVND (reference sequence). Trimming cost V 4 bases and J 2 bases; bases outside gene matches: 18. The CDR3 runs to 19 residues. Here the CDR3 DNA reads TGTGCCAGTAGTACGCATGCGGGGATCAATAGCGGGGGCACCTACGAGCAGTACTTC. It yields the protein CASSTHAGINSGGTYEQYF.

V and J are TRBV5-1 and TRBJ1-1; the D is unclear. The CDR3 covers 16 residues. Germline loops: CDR1 SGHRS, CDR2 YFSETQ. The V end lost 4 bases, the J end lost 0 bases, and 16 bases lay between the germline ends. CDR3 in amino acids: CASSGGRNGVNTEAFF. In nucleotides, the CDR3 is TGCGCCAGCAGCGGAGGGCGGAATGGTGTGAACACTGAAGCTTTCTTT.

This chain joins TRBV5-8 and TRBJ2-1; D is perhaps TRBD2 (6 bases). Germline V CDR1 and CDR2: SGHTS, YDEGEE. The CDR3 sequence is 15 residues long. Trimming removed 4 bases at V and 7 bases at J, with 18 bases between. In DNA, the CDR3 is TGTGCCAGCAGCCCAAGGGGAGGAGTTGCGAATGAGCAGTTCTTC. Translated: CASSPRGGVANEQFF.

This clone occurred a few times. The sample contains more than one DNA sequence encoding this CDR3. This chain connects TRBV7-9 to TRBJ1-6, with 9 bases lining up with TRBD1. The CDR3 runs to 16 residues. In germline, CDR1 is SEHNR, CDR2 FQNEAQ (reference sequence). V lost 4 bases, J lost 3 bases, and 4 bases stayed unmatched. This CDR3 is CASSSGQGFYNSPLHF. The CDR3 coding sequence is TGTGCCAGCAGCTCCGGACAGGGGTTCTATAATTCACCCCTCCACTTT.

This chain joins TRBV2 and TRBJ2-3; D may match TRBD1 or TRBD2 (6 bases each). This CDR3 comprises 17 residues. V gave up 6 bases and J gave up 2 bases, with 21 bases separating them. Per the germline V gene, CDR1 is SNHLY and CDR2 is FYNNEI. CDR3 sequence (DNA): TGTGCCAGCAGCTATATCCCGGAGACGGGGGCCACAGATACGCAGTATTTT. It is translated as CASSYIPETGATDTQYF.